What follows are 32 T cell receptor beta chains derived from one specimen sequenced in a study of CD8 T cells in Susac syndrome. The authors reverse transcribed roughly 0.5 to 1 ug RNA with random hexamers. TCRdb recomputed calls from the immunoSEQ multiplex PCR reads with MiXCR, one row per CDR3 protein. The sample lists around 170,000 distinct CDR3 sequences; about 96% were seen once. Sequenced sample: CD4+ T cells from PBMCs. The receptor set was obtained from a human donor with Susac syndrome.

This sequence joins TRBV9 and TRBJ2-1; D may match TRBD1 or TRBD2 (5 bases each). The CDR3 runs to 13 residues. Germline lookup yields CDR1 SGDLS and CDR2 YYNGEE. V lost 4 bases to trimming and J lost 6 bases, with 11 bases between them. The CDR3 loop reads CASSRDPGNEQFF. The CDR3 nucleotides read TGTGCCAGCAGCCGGGACCCAGGCAATGAGCAGTTCTTC.

This rearrangement joins TRBV12-3 or TRBV12-4 to TRBJ1-2, with 9 positions matching TRBD1. The CDR3 totals 14 residues. V gave up 8 bases and J gave up 2 bases; unmatched junction bases: 6. This CDR3 reads CASWATGGNYGYTF. In DNA form, the CDR3 reads TGTGCCAGCTGGGCGACAGGGGGAAACTATGGCTACACCTTC.

The chain employs TRBV9 and TRBJ1-3; 7 nucleotides agree with TRBD1. With V trimmed by 4 bases and J by 3 bases, 7 bases remained unmatched. CDR1 SGDLS and CDR2 YYNGEE come from the germline V gene. The CDR3 is 15 residues long. CDR3 nucleotide sequence: TGTGCCAGCAGCCAGACAGGGTTCGGTGGAAACACCATATATTTT. It translates to CASSQTGFGGNTIYF.

This chain connects TRBV19 to TRBJ2-7, with a weak D call TRBD1 (5 bases). This CDR3 contains 13 residues. Germline V gene sequence: CDR1 LNHDA, CDR2 SQIVND (reference sequence). Trimming removed 5 bases at V and 4 bases at J, with 12 bases between. The CDR3 region has the DNA TGTGCCAGTAGTCCTTCAGGGTTGTACGAGCAGTACTTC. Translating gives CASSPSGLYEQYF. Together with reference TRBV19 and TRBJ2-7, the CDR3 gives the full variable domain: DGGITQSPKYLFRKEGQNVTLSCEQNLNHDAMYWYRQDPGQGLRLIYYSQIVNDFQKGDIAEGYSVSREKKESFPLTVTSAQKNPTAFYLCASSPSGLYEQYFGPGTRLTVT.

This chain links TRBV12-3 or TRBV12-4 with TRBJ1-1; D uncertain. This CDR3 is built from 15 residues. The V end was cut by 5 bases, the J end by 6 bases, with 19 bases between. CDR3 sequence: CASSALGSSVAEAFF. The CDR3 nucleotides are TGTGCCAGCAGTGCCCTCGGGAGCTCGGTGGCTGAAGCTTTCTTT.

This chain uses TRBV29-1 with TRBJ2-5; perhaps TRBD1 as D (5 bases). The V end lost 8 bases, the J end lost 5 bases, and 24 bases lay between the germline ends. The CDR3 contains 15 residues. CDR1 SQVTM and CDR2 ANQGSEA come from the germline V gene. Here the CDR3 DNA reads TGCAGCTTCTGCAAAACAGGCCACCAAGGGGAGACCCAGTACTTC. This encodes CSFCKTGHQGETQYF.

The J gene is TRBJ1-2, the V gene TRBV7-2; D gene unclear. This CDR3 region has 14 residues. V dropped 5 bases and J dropped 1 base, with 11 bases sitting between them. Germline CDR1 and CDR2: SGHTA and FQGNSA. Written as DNA, the CDR3 is TGTGCCAGCAGCCCGAGCACAGTTAACTATGGCTACACCTTC. It is translated as CASSPSTVNYGYTF. Supplemented by reference TRBV7-2 and TRBJ1-2, the full variable domain reads GAGVSQSPSNKVTEKGKDVELRCDPISGHTALYWYRQSLGQGLEFLIYFQGNSAPDKSGLPSDRFSAERTGGSVSTLTIQRTQQEDSAVYLCASSPSTVNYGYTFGSGTRLTVV.

The chain has TRBV21-1 and TRBJ2-7; the D call of TRBD2 is as the table states it, not checked on the DNA. TRBV21-1 is classified as a pseudogene. The CDR3 length is 14 residues. This CDR3 is CASSLLEKADEQYV. The CDR3 nucleotides are TGTGCCAGCAGCTTACTAGAAAAGGCGGACGAGCAGTACGTC.

The gene calls are TRBV9 and TRBJ2-1; D might be TRBD1 or TRBD2, each matching 6 bases. The CDR3 loop spans 17 amino acids. Germline CDR1 reads SGDLS; CDR2 reads YYNGEE. V lost 0 bases and J lost 0, with 13 bases in between. CDR3 residues: CASSVDRGGISYNEQFF. The CDR3, as DNA: TGTGCCAGCAGCGTAGATAGAGGGGGGATCTCCTACAATGAGCAGTTCTTC.

CDR3 sequence: CAGLQVPKDYEQYF. The CDR3 DNA reads as TGTGCCGGCCTCCAAGTACCCAAAGACTACGAGCAGTACTTC. The rearrangement uses TRBV9 and TRBJ2-7; D remains ambiguous. The CDR3 is 14 amino acids. CDR1 and CDR2 (germline): SGDLS, YYNGEE. Deletions cut 10 bases from V and 3 bases from J, with 20 bases between.

This chain uses TRBV27 with TRBJ1-2, with 7 bases that match TRBD1. Germline trimming cut 5 bases from V and 5 bases from J; bases unmatched to any gene: 8. CDR1 is MNHEY and CDR2 is SMNVEV in the germline V gene (reference sequence). There are 14 residues in the CDR3. In DNA form, the CDR3 reads TGTGCCAGCAGTAAACACAGGGGAGAATATGGCTACACCTTC. The encoded protein is CASSKHRGEYGYTF.

The CDR3 nucleotides read TGTGCCAGCAGCCCGAGCGTACAGGCTTATGGCTACACCTTC. Protein product: CASSPSVQAYGYTF. V gene TRBV7-2 combines with J gene TRBJ1-2; D perhaps matches TRBD1 (5 bases). The germline V gene has CDR1 SGHTA and CDR2 FQGNSA. CDR3 length: 14 residues. V gave up 5 bases and J gave up 5 bases, with 15 bases separating them.

The sample holds one count of this clonotype. The rearrangement uses TRBV29-1 and TRBJ1-1, with D unresolved. The CDR3 totals 13 residues. Germline V gene lookup returns CDR1 SQVTM and CDR2 ANQGSEA. The V and J ends lost 3 bases and 1 base respectively, with 9 bases between them. CDR3 sequence reads: CSVEVHGNTEAFF. Here the CDR3 DNA reads TGCAGCGTTGAGGTCCATGGGAACACTGAAGCTTTCTTT.

The genes are TRBV4-3 and TRBJ2-1, with 13 positions matching TRBD2. The CDR3 runs 15 residues. V shed 4 bases and J 9 bases; nucleotides not matched to a gene: 6. CDR1 is LGHNA, CDR2 YSLEER, per germline. CDR3 in DNA: TGCGCCAGCAGCCCCTCTCGACTAGCGGGAGGTGAGCAGTTCTTC. This sequence encodes CASSPSRLAGGEQFF.

The V and J genes are TRBV7-8 and TRBJ1-5; a possible D gene is TRBD1 (5 bases). The germline CDR1 and CDR2 sequences are SGHVS and FQNEAQ. CDR3 size: 17 residues. V lost 4 bases, J lost 9 bases, and 25 bases lay in between. The CDR3 sequence: CASSWSSDSRGGRPQHF. The CDR3 DNA reads as TGTGCCAGCAGCTGGAGTTCTGACAGTAGAGGAGGGCGGCCCCAGCATTTT.

The V call is TRBV28, the J call TRBJ2-5; D possibly corresponds to TRBD1 (5 bases). Germline V gene sequence: CDR1 MDHEN, CDR2 SYDVKM. The CDR3 is 13 residues long. Between the trimmed V and J ends, which lost 4 bases and 0 bases, there was a span of 6 bases. For the CDR3, the DNA is TGTGCCAGCAGTTCAGGGTACCAAGAGACCCAGTACTTC. Its protein is CASSSGYQETQYF.

V usage is TRBV11-3 and J usage is TRBJ2-3; perhaps D is TRBD1 or TRBD2 (6 bases each). Between the trimmed V and J ends, which lost 5 bases and 0 bases, there was a span of 18 bases. The CDR3 is 17 amino acids. Germline loops: CDR1 SGHNT, CDR2 YENEEA. The CDR3 spells CASSPGASSSSTDTQYF. The CDR3 region has the DNA TGTGCCAGCAGCCCGGGGGCTAGCTCCTCTAGCACAGATACGCAGTATTTT. The whole variable domain, filled in from reference TRBV11-3 and TRBJ2-3, reads EAGVVQSPRYKIIEKKQPVAFWCNPISGHNTLYWYLQNLGQGPELLIRYENEEAVDDSQLPKDRFSAERLKGVDSTLKIQPAELGDSAVYLCASSPGASSSSTDTQYFGPGTRLTVL.

This rearrangement joins TRBV5-6 to TRBJ2-7; 7 bases are shared with TRBD1. The CDR3 length is 14 residues. CDR1 is SGHDT, CDR2 YYEEEE, per germline. V lost 4 bases, J lost 4 bases, and 8 bases stayed unmatched. CDR3 bases: TGTGCCAGCAGCAACGGACAGGTAAATTACGAGCAGTACTTC. This sequence encodes CASSNGQVNYEQYF.

The rearrangement joins TRBV9 to TRBJ2-1; TRBD2 matches at 8 bases. The CDR3 contains 17 residues. The junction had 10 bases not matched to a gene; V was cut back by 1 base and J by 4 bases. Per germline, CDR1 SGDLS and CDR2 YYNGEE. This chain's CDR3 is CASSVSPRLAGYNEQFF. CDR3 nucleotides: TGTGCCAGCAGCGTATCCCCTCGGCTAGCGGGTTACAATGAGCAGTTCTTC.

The rearrangement links TRBV7-9 to TRBJ1-2; 8 nucleotides match TRBD1. Germline V gene lookup returns CDR1 SEHNR and CDR2 FQNEAQ (reference sequence). With V trimmed by 5 bases and J by 6 bases, 14 bases remained unmatched. The CDR3 is 16 amino acids. The CDR3 bases are TGTGCCAGCAGCACCGATCGACAGGGGAATTTCAATGGCTACACCTTC. Its protein is CASSTDRQGNFNGYTF.

The rearrangement joins TRBV3-1 to TRBJ2-7; D is uncertain. Germline loops: CDR1 LGHDT, CDR2 YNNKEL (reference sequence). This CDR3 comprises 14 residues. The V end was cut by 4 bases, the J end by 0 bases, with 10 bases between. The CDR3 DNA is TGTGCCAGCAGCCCGCGACACGGCTCCTACGAGCAGTACGTC. Translated: CASSPRHGSYEQYV.

The count of this clonotype is one. The chain carries TRBV29-1 and TRBJ1-2; 7 bases fit TRBD1. Germline V gene sequence: CDR1 SQVTM, CDR2 ANQGSEA. There are 15 residues in the CDR3. J was trimmed by 10 bases and V by 0 bases; bases with no gene match: 14. The CDR3 region has the DNA TGCAGCGTTGAAGATCCGGGACAGCGTTATAGTGTCTACACCTTC. Protein product: CSVEDPGQRYSVYTF.

V gene TRBV20-1 combines with J gene TRBJ2-1; tentative D call: TRBD2 (7 bases). CDR3 length equals 14 residues. The V gene lost 3 bases and the J gene lost 8 bases, with 17 bases spanning the gap. Germline CDR1 reads DFQATT; CDR2 reads SNEGSKA (reference sequence). In DNA, the CDR3 is TGCAGTGCTAGCCGGGGGGCCGTTGGGGATGAGCAGTTCTTC. Its protein is CSASRGAVGDEQFF.

The chain is built from TRBV20-1 and TRBJ2-1; a possible D gene is TRBD1 (6 bases). The CDR3 is 19 amino acids. The germline V gene has CDR1 DFQATT and CDR2 SNEGSKA (reference sequence). Trimming took off 3 bases at V and 7 bases at J, with 31 bases between the two ends. The chain's CDR3 is CSARVGQGSAWNRNNEQFF. The CDR3 DNA is TGCAGTGCTAGGGTGGGGCAGGGGTCAGCTTGGAACCGTAATAATGAGCAGTTCTTC.

The gene calls are TRBV11-2 and TRBJ2-7; D possibly corresponds to TRBD1 (6 bases). Germline values: CDR1 SGHAT, CDR2 FQNNGV. Trimming took 5 bases from V and 1 from J, leaving 15 bases between them. The length of the CDR3 is 15 residues. The CDR3 DNA reads TGTGCCAGCAGCCACCTCATGGGGGCTTCCTACGAGCAGTACTTC. This codes for CASSHLMGASYEQYF.

The chain recombines TRBV15 with TRBJ1-2; 10 positions match TRBD1. V gave up 1 base and J gave up 3 bases; unmatched junction bases: 8. Germline CDR1 and CDR2: LNHNV and YYDKDF (reference sequence). CDR3 length: 17 amino acids. CDR3 nucleotide sequence: TGTGCCACCAGCAGAGGACGACAGGGGGCGGACGACTATGGCTACACCTTC. This codes for CATSRGRQGADDYGYTF.

This clonotype was seen just once. The chain has TRBV5-4 and TRBJ2-3; no reliable D call. Trimming removed 4 bases at V and 1 base at J, with 16 bases between. CDR3 length: 16 residues. CDR1 and CDR2 from the germline V gene are SGHNT and YYREEE (reference sequence). CDR3 in DNA: TGTGCCAGCAGCCCCGGGTCCCGTTCCGGCACAGATACGCAGTATTTT. The encoded protein is CASSPGSRSGTDTQYF.

The chain is built from TRBV10-3 and TRBJ2-7, with D perhaps matching TRBD1 (6 bases). V was pared by 4 bases and J by 4 bases, with 8 bases between. Germline CDR1 ENHRY, CDR2 SYGVKD. There are 12 residues in the CDR3. CDR3 sequence (DNA): TGTGCCATCAGTGCAAGGGGGTACGAGCAGTACGTC. It is translated as CAISARGYEQYV.

The chain recombines TRBV30 with TRBJ1-5; tentatively, D is TRBD1 (5 bases). The CDR3 has 13 amino acids. Germline V gives CDR1 GTSNPN, CDR2 SVGIG (reference sequence). V gave up 1 base and J gave up 6 bases, with 10 bases separating them. The CDR3 region has the DNA TGTGCCTGGAGTGGAGGGCAGGGTCAGCCCCAGCATTTT. It is translated as CAWSGGQGQPQHF.

The V gene is TRBV2, the J gene TRBJ2-1, with TRBD1 identical over 7 bases. The CDR3 sequence is 17 residues long. Germline V gene sequence: CDR1 SNHLY, CDR2 FYNNEI. V lost 0 bases and J lost 5; bases outside the gene matches: 10. The CDR3 sequence: CASSEAHDRVVNNEQFF. The CDR3 nucleotides are TGTGCCAGCAGTGAAGCCCACGACAGGGTGGTTAACAATGAGCAGTTCTTC.

The chain employs TRBV23-1 and TRBJ2-1, with D possibly being TRBD1 (5 bases). TRBV23-1 qualifies as an ORF whose function is uncertain. Trimming pared 3 bases from V and 3 bases from J, leaving 12 bases between. The CDR3 consists of 15 residues. The CDR3 DNA sequence: TGCGCCAGCAGTCATCGGCAGGGCGACTACAATGAGCAGTTCTTC. Residues: CASSHRQGDYNEQFF.

By sample share, this clonotype is medium-sized. The chain links TRBV6-5 to TRBJ2-7; 7 nucleotides align to TRBD2. The CDR3 contains 15 residues. Trimming at V came to 4 bases and at J to 3 bases, leaving 9 bases not matched to a gene. Looked up from germline, CDR1 is MNHEY and CDR2 is SVGAGI. CDR3 bases: TGTGCCAGCAGTTCCCTTAGCGGGTCATACTACGAGCAGTACTTC. Encoded protein: CASSSLSGSYYEQYF.